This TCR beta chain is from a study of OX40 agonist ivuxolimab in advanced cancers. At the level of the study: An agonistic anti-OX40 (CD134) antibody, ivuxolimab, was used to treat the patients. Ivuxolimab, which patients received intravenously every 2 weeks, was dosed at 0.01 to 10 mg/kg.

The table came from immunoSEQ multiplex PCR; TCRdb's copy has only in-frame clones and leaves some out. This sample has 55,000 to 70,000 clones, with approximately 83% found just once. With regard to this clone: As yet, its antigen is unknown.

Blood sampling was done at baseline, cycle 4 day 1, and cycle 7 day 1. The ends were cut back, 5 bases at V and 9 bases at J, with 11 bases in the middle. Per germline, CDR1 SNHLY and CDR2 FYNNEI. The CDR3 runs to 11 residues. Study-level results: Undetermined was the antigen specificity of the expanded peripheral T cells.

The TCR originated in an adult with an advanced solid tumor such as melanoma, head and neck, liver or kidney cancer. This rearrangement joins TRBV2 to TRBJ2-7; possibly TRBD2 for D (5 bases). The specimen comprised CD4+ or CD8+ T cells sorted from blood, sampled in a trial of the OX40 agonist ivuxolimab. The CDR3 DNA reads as TGTGCCAGCAGTACCGGGATGCGGCAGTACTTC. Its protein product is CASSTGMRQYF.